This T cell receptor beta chain was sequenced in a study of control samples from healthy donors and cancer patients. Measured with immunoSEQ multiplex PCR; TCRdb has only the in-frame clones, and not every one. Of about 44,000 clones detected, roughly 65% appear once; the ten largest clones hold 17%. V was clipped by 6 bases and J by 6 bases; unmatched bases: 4. The CDR3 covers 13 residues. CDR1 is SGHNT, CDR2 YENEEA, per germline. The TCR originated in a male donor with melanoma. Sequencing input: formalin-fixed, paraffin-embedded tissue. The gene calls are TRBV11-3 and TRBJ1-1; 10 bases map to TRBD1. The DNA for the CDR3 is TGTGCCAGCAGTGGACAGGGGGGGTCTGAAGCTTTCTTT. Protein sequence: CASSGQGGSEAFF.